The 32 T cell receptor beta chains reported below all come from one sample, sequenced in a study of human T cells and chemical hapten exposure. Time point described: pre-sensitization, week 0. Treatment here: therapeutic diphenylcyclopropenone sensitization with weekly scalp DPC. Using its own MiXCR run on the RACE reads, TCRdb lists one record per CDR3 protein. The sample comprises 350,000 to 450,000 distinct CDR3 sequences, 5% to 6.5% of which are singletons, and 2.6% rests with the top ten. The specimen comprised whole blood, sampled in connection with sensitization to the hapten diphenylcyclopropenone (DPC). These receptors all stem from a woman in her 50s with alopecia areata. Some clones in this sample may be carry-over from other donors' samples.

On this clonotype: At one end, the junction sequence differs from germline, possibly due to a read error. V is TRBV19 and J is TRBJ1-2; no firm D call. The CDR3 covers 12 residues. Germline V gene sequence: CDR1 LNHDA, CDR2 SQIVND (reference sequence). The CDR3 DNA sequence: TGTGCCAGTAGTAGCCAGCGGAGCTCCATAATCTTC. It codes for CASSSQRSSIIF.

This clonotype came up many times. V and J are TRBV12-3 or TRBV12-4 and TRBJ2-5; weak D call: TRBD1 (5 bases). The CDR3 spans 15 residues. Trimming removed 1 base from V and 0 bases from J, with 9 bases in between. The CDR3 here is CASSLGGRYQETQYF. In DNA form, the CDR3 reads TGTGCCAGCAGTTTAGGGGGCAGGTACCAAGAGACCCAGTACTTC.

This clonotype showed up just a few times. V usage is TRBV10-2 and J usage is TRBJ2-7, with D hard to call. Trimming took 1 base from V and 5 from J, leaving 12 bases between them. Germline assignment: CDR1 WSHSY and CDR2 SAAADI. CDR3 size: 14 residues. The CDR3 is CASSEFWAPDEQYF. CDR3 DNA sequence: TGCGCCAGCAGTGAGTTTTGGGCCCCCGACGAGCAGTACTTC.

This clonotype appeared many times. The V and J genes are TRBV4-2 and TRBJ2-7, with D possibly TRBD2 on 5 matching bases. This CDR3 is built from 14 residues. Trimming removed 4 bases at V and 0 bases at J, with 10 bases between. Looked up from germline, CDR1 is LGHNA and CDR2 is YNFKEQ. The CDR3 nucleotides read TGTGCCAGCAGCCGGGAGTATAGCTCCTACGAGCAGTACTTC. Protein product: CASSREYSSYEQYF.

This clonotype was counted between two and nine times. The chain links TRBV13 to TRBJ2-7; D is unresolved. The CDR3 is 15 amino acids. The V end lost 4 bases, the J end lost 0 bases, and 13 bases lay between the germline ends. Germline lookup yields CDR1 PRHDT and CDR2 FYEKMQ (reference sequence). The CDR3 DNA reads as TGTGCCAGCAGCTCTGCCGATAAGAGCTCCTACGAGCAGTACTTC. This gives the protein CASSSADKSSYEQYF.

In this sample, this clonotype turned up many times. J is TRBJ2-5 and V is TRBV7-2; 8 positions match TRBD2. V was pared by 5 bases and J by 5 bases, with 1 base of the junction left unmatched. Germline CDR1 reads SGHTA; CDR2 reads FQGNSA. This CDR3 region has 12 residues. CDR3 in DNA: TGTGCCAGCAGCAGCGGGAGCGAGACCCAGTACTTC. Residues: CASSSGSETQYF.

The chain joins TRBV27 to TRBJ2-7, with TRBD1 matching over 7 bases. With V trimmed by 0 bases and J by 3 bases, 8 bases remained unmatched. Germline-derived CDR1 and CDR2 are MNHEY and SMNVEV (reference sequence). This CDR3 comprises 16 residues. CDR3: CASSLSSPTGFYEQYF. The CDR3, as DNA: TGTGCCAGCAGTTTATCGAGTCCGACAGGGTTCTACGAGCAGTACTTC.

The table lists this clonotype with many counts. This chain links TRBV6-2 or TRBV6-3 with TRBJ2-2; 7 bases align to TRBD2. The CDR3 consists of 19 residues. Germline V gene data show CDR1 as MNHEY and CDR2 as SVGEGT. V lost 0 bases, J lost 4 bases, and 14 bases stayed unmatched. CDR3 loop: CASSYSPTRAGDGTGELFF. The CDR3 coding sequence is TGTGCCAGCAGTTACTCGCCGACTAGGGCGGGAGATGGCACCGGGGAGCTGTTTTTT.

This clonotype has more than one count but fewer than ten. The chain combines TRBV20-1 with TRBJ2-3; 8 nucleotides line up with TRBD1. CDR3 length equals 15 residues. J gave up 5 bases and V 0 bases, and 7 bases lay outside the gene matches. The germline CDR1 and CDR2 sequences are DFQATT and SNEGSKA (reference sequence). CDR3 residues: CSARDSRGLQDTQYF. In nucleotides, the CDR3 is TGCAGTGCTAGAGATTCCAGGGGGCTACAAGATACGCAGTATTTT.

The chain carries TRBV29-1 and TRBJ1-2, with 7 bases matching TRBD1. CDR3 length: 12 residues. The junction had 7 bases not matched to a gene; V was cut back by 4 bases and J by 8 bases. Germline V gives CDR1 SQVTM, CDR2 ANQGSEA. CDR3 sequence (DNA): TGCAGCGTTGCGGTAGGGGGCCTGGGCTACACCTTC. Translation gives CSVAVGGLGYTF.

The chain has TRBV2 and TRBJ2-7; D might be TRBD1 or TRBD2, each matching 6 bases. V dropped 6 bases and J dropped 6 bases, with 15 bases sitting between them. CDR1 is SNHLY, CDR2 FYNNEI, per germline. The length of the CDR3 is 13 residues. Here the CDR3 DNA reads TGTGCCAGCAGGAGGGGGGCGGGCCCCGAGCAGTACTTC. Its translation is CASRRGAGPEQYF.

This clonotype was detected many times. The genes are TRBV29-1 and TRBJ2-5; 7 nucleotides line up with TRBD1. With V trimmed by 5 bases and J by 2 bases, 8 bases remained unmatched. The CDR3 has 14 residues. Germline V gives CDR1 SQVTM, CDR2 ANQGSEA. CDR3 loop: CSVQPLDRQETQYF. CDR3 nucleotides: TGCAGCGTTCAACCCTTGGACAGGCAAGAGACCCAGTACTTC.

This clonotype was detected ten times or more. The chain employs TRBV6-1 and TRBJ2-7, with D possibly matching TRBD1 (6 bases). Trimming removed 6 bases at V and 3 bases at J, with 21 bases between. There are 16 residues in the CDR3. CDR1 is MNHNS, CDR2 SASEGT, per germline. The CDR3 loop reads CASRRNGQGPRYEQYF. CDR3 coding DNA: TGTGCCAGCAGACGGAACGGGCAGGGGCCACGCTACGAGCAGTACTTC.

This clonotype has just a few counts. V is TRBV10-3 and J is TRBJ1-2; 7 bases map to TRBD1. The ends lost 7 bases at V and 4 bases at J; junction bases unmatched: 6. Germline V gene data show CDR1 as ENHRY and CDR2 as SYGVKD. The CDR3 loop spans 13 amino acids. The CDR3 sequence is CAITGTDIYGYTF. CDR3 DNA: TGTGCCATCACCGGGACAGACATCTATGGCTACACCTTC.

This clonotype showed up just a few times. The chain recombines TRBV28 with TRBJ1-1; no reliable D call. Germline V CDR1 and CDR2: MDHEN, SYDVKM. The CDR3 is 16 residues long. Trimming took off 2 bases at V and 1 base at J, with 14 bases between the two ends. The CDR3 is CASSLASGMRNTEAFF. In nucleotides, the CDR3 is TGTGCCAGCAGTTTAGCCTCAGGCATGCGGAACACTGAAGCTTTCTTT. Drawing the rest from reference TRBV28 and TRBJ1-1, the complete variable domain is DVKVTQSSRYLVKRTGEKVFLECVQDMDHENMFWYRQDPGLGLRLIYFSYDVKMKEKGDIPEGYSVSREKKERFSLILESASTNQTSMYLCASSLASGMRNTEAFFGQGTRLTVV.

This clonotype was recorded at least ten times. V and J are TRBV6-5 and TRBJ1-2, with a tentative D call TRBD1 (5 bases). The CDR3 totals 13 residues. The ends were cut back, 2 bases at V and 1 base at J, with 5 bases in the middle. Germline loops: CDR1 MNHEY, CDR2 SVGAGI. Written as DNA, the CDR3 is TGTGCCAGCAGTTACGACAGTAACTATGGCTACACCTTC. Its translation is CASSYDSNYGYTF.

Many counts were recorded for this clonotype. The gene calls are TRBV7-2 and TRBJ2-3; 9 bases fit TRBD2. With 3 bases clipped from V and 3 bases from J, the junction kept 7 bases outside the gene matches. The V gene's germline CDR1 is SGHTA and CDR2 FQGNSA. The CDR3 is 16 amino acids. In nucleotides, the CDR3 is TGTGCCAGCAGCTTGGGCGGCGGGAGGGCGACAGATACGCAGTATTTT. This encodes CASSLGGGRATDTQYF.

This clonotype was counted only a few times. The chain combines TRBV6-2 or TRBV6-3 with TRBJ2-1; D is possibly TRBD2 (6 bases). CDR1 MNHEY and CDR2 SVGEGT come from the germline V gene. This CDR3 comprises 12 residues. With 3 bases removed from V and 10 bases from J, the gap between germline ends came to 10 bases. The CDR3 region is CASSYWREEQFF. For the CDR3, the DNA is TGTGCCAGCAGTTATTGGCGGGAAGAGCAGTTCTTC.

This clonotype has ten or more counts. The V call is TRBV28, the J call TRBJ2-4; D gene unclear. Germline CDR1 is MDHEN and CDR2 is SYDVKM. The length of the CDR3 is 11 residues. Trimming took 5 bases from V and 7 from J, leaving 6 bases between them. The DNA of the CDR3 is TGTGCCAGCAGTCAATGGAACATTCAGTACTTC. Encoded protein: CASSQWNIQYF.

This clonotype has at least ten counts. The CDR3 DNA reads TGTGCCAGCAGCGTCACTAGCGGGTCCTACAATGAGCAGTTCTTC. Its translation is CASSVTSGSYNEQFF. The V gene is TRBV9, the J gene TRBJ2-1; 9 nucleotides agree with TRBD2. Losses at the gene ends were 2 bases for V and 1 base for J; bases not matched to a gene: 1. The CDR3 covers 15 residues. Looked up from germline, CDR1 is SGDLS and CDR2 is YYNGEE.

This clonotype was seen at least ten times. The chain couples TRBV11-2 to TRBJ1-4; 8 bases agree with TRBD1. The CDR3 loop spans 14 amino acids. With 5 bases clipped from V and 4 bases from J, the junction kept 3 bases outside the gene matches. Germline values: CDR1 SGHAT, CDR2 FQNNGV. CDR3 sequence: CASSIGQGNEKLFF. The CDR3 DNA follows: TGTGCCAGCAGCATCGGACAGGGTAATGAAAAACTGTTTTTT.

The rearrangement links TRBV12-3 or TRBV12-4 to TRBJ1-6; perhaps TRBD1 as D (6 bases). Trimming stripped 6 bases from V and 10 bases from J, with 16 bases between. The CDR3 has 14 residues. CDR3 in amino acids: CASSNAGQSSPLHF. DNA of the CDR3: TGTGCCAGCAGCAATGCCGGACAGTCATCACCCCTCCACTTT.

The chain has TRBV7-9 and TRBJ2-3, with TRBD2 matching over 7 bases. The CDR3 sequence is 14 residues long. Germline V gene lookup returns CDR1 SEHNR and CDR2 FQNEAQ (reference sequence). V was pared by 8 bases and J by 0 bases, with 5 bases of the junction left unmatched. CDR3 DNA: TGTGCCAGCCTTTTTAGCGGGAGCACAGATACGCAGTATTTT. This gives the protein CASLFSGSTDTQYF. The variable domain in full, completed from reference TRBV7-9 and TRBJ2-3, reads DTGVSQNPRHKITKRGQNVTFRCDPISEHNRLYWYRQTLGQGPEFLTYFQNEAQLEKSRLLSDRFSAERPKGSFSTLEIQRTEQGDSAMYLCASLFSGSTDTQYFGPGTRLTVL.

This clonotype was counted many times. CDR3 protein: CATSRDLRDSRNEKLFF. The CDR3, as DNA: TGTGCCACCAGCAGAGATCTTCGAGACAGCCGAAATGAAAAACTGTTTTTT. The rearrangement uses TRBV15 and TRBJ1-4; perhaps TRBD1 as D (5 bases). CDR3 length equals 17 residues. Germline CDR1 is LNHNV and CDR2 is YYDKDF (reference sequence). Trimming cost V 0 bases and J 5 bases, with 16 bases left between them.

This clonotype was seen ten or more times. The chain carries TRBV6-6 and TRBJ2-3; 7 nucleotides line up with TRBD1. Germline-derived CDR1 and CDR2 are MNHNY and SVGAGI (reference sequence). The CDR3 length is 18 residues. J lost 0 bases, V lost 6 bases, and 15 bases had no gene match. This chain's CDR3 is CASSAGTEWTPSTDTQYF. In DNA, the CDR3 is TGTGCCAGCAGCGCTGGGACAGAGTGGACCCCTAGCACAGATACGCAGTATTTT.

The chain couples TRBV28 to TRBJ2-7, with D perhaps matching TRBD2 (5 bases). This CDR3 is built from 16 residues. The germline gives CDR1 MDHEN, CDR2 SYDVKM. V lost 7 bases and J lost 3, with 22 bases in between. CDR3 residues: CASTARGSSLVYEQYF. The CDR3 DNA reads as TGTGCCAGCACCGCTAGAGGGTCATCACTCGTCTACGAGCAGTACTTC.

There are many counts of this clonotype. This rearrangement joins TRBV7-8 to TRBJ2-7; TRBD2 aligns across 9 bases. The CDR3 runs to 14 residues. Germline-derived CDR1 and CDR2 are SGHVS and FQNEAQ. V was pared by 7 bases and J by 5 bases, with 9 bases of the junction left unmatched. The CDR3 region is CASTEREDKDEQYF. CDR3 nucleotides: TGTGCCAGCACCGAGCGGGAGGATAAGGACGAGCAGTACTTC.

This clonotype was observed at least ten times. This rearrangement joins TRBV25-1 to TRBJ1-2, with TRBD1 matching over 8 bases. This CDR3 spans 15 amino acids. The J segment lost 1 base and the V segment lost 1 base, leaving 2 bases of the junction unmatched. Germline lookup yields CDR1 MGHDK and CDR2 SYGVNS. Written as DNA, the CDR3 is TGTGCCAGCAGTGAATGGACAGGGCTTAACTATGGCTACACCTTC. Translating gives CASSEWTGLNYGYTF.

This clonotype was seen a handful of times. The CDR3 here is CASSVFPNSNQPQHF. Written as DNA, the CDR3 is TGTGCCAGCAGCGTGTTCCCTAATAGCAATCAGCCCCAGCATTTT. The chain uses TRBV9 and TRBJ1-5; D uncertain. V lost 2 bases and J 0 bases, leaving 9 bases between the germline ends. CDR1 SGDLS and CDR2 YYNGEE come from the germline V gene. The length of the CDR3 is 15 residues.

This clonotype was seen ten or more times. The rearrangement uses TRBV12-3 or TRBV12-4 and TRBJ1-6; D is uncertain. The CDR3 length is 14 residues. With 1 base removed from V and 4 bases from J, the gap between germline ends came to 5 bases. This CDR3 is CASSLGQYNSPLHF. The CDR3 bases are TGTGCCAGCAGTTTAGGGCAGTATAATTCACCCCTCCACTTT.

This clonotype was seen a handful of times. The chain recombines TRBV9 with TRBJ2-1, with D unresolved. Germline-derived CDR1 and CDR2 are SGDLS and YYNGEE. The CDR3 runs 14 residues. With 0 bases removed from V and 5 bases from J, the gap between germline ends came to 9 bases. DNA of the CDR3: TGTGCCAGCAGCGTAGACGAGCGCCACAATGAGCAGTTCTTC. This translates into CASSVDERHNEQFF.

In this sample, this clonotype turned up many times. The V gene is TRBV29-1, the J gene TRBJ2-6; D remains ambiguous. The CDR3 length is 15 residues. Germline-derived CDR1 and CDR2 are SQVTM and ANQGSEA. Trimming removed 1 base from V and 0 bases from J, with 7 bases in between. In DNA form, the CDR3 reads TGCAGCGTTGAAGGGGATAGCTCTGGGGCCAACGTCCTGACTTTC. Its translation: CSVEGDSSGANVLTF.